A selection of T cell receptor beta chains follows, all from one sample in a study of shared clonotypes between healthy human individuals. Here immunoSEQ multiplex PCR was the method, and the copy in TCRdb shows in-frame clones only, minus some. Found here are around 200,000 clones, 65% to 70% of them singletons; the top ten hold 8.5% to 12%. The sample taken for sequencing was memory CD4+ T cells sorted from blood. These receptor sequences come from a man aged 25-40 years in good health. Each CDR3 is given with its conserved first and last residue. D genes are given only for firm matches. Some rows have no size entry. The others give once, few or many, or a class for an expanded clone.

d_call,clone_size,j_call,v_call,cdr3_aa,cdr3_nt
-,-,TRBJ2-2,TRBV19,CASRLGGPGELFF,TGTGCCAGTAGACTCGGGGGTCCCGGGGAGCTGTTTTTT
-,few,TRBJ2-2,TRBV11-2,CASSSIQGPGGELFF,TGTGCCAGCAGCTCCATACAGGGTCCGGGCGGGGAGCTGTTTTTT
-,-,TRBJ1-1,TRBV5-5,CASSLFGNAEAFF,TGTGCCAGCAGCTTGTTCGGGAACGCTGAAGCTTTCTTT
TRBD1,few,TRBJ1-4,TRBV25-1,CASSARDRINEKLFF,TGTGCCAGCAGTGCCAGGGACAGGATTAATGAAAAACTGTTTTTT
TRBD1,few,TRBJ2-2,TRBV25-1,CASSDTGALDTGELFF,TGTGCCAGCAGTGATACAGGGGCATTGGACACCGGGGAGCTGTTTTTT
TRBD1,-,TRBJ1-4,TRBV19,CASRGQGLSSEKLFF,TGTGCCAGTAGGGGACAGGGGTTGTCAAGCGAAAAACTGTTTTTT
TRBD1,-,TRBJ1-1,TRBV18,CASSPPDRGFRTEAFF,TGTGCCAGCTCACCACCGGACAGGGGCTTCCGCACTGAAGCTTTCTTT
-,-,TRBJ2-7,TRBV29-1,CSVRTSGAGEQYF,TGCAGCGTCAGAACTTCAGGGGCGGGCGAGCAGTACTTC
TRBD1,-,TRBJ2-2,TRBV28,CASSLTGTGTGELFF,TGTGCCAGCAGTCTTACCGGGACAGGGACCGGGGAGCTGTTTTTT
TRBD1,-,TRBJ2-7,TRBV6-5,CASTGTGGYEQYF,TGTGCCAGCACCGGGACAGGGGGCTACGAGCAGTACTTC
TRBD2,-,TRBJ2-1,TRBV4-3,CASSQDPLAGGSYNEQFF,TGCGCCAGCAGCCAAGATCCGCTAGCGGGAGGGTCCTACAATGAGCAGTTCTTC
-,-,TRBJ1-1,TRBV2,CASSRGPASEAFF,TGTGCCAGCAGCCGTGGCCCGGCGTCTGAAGCTTTCTTT
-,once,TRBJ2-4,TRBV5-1,CASSQGVVDKNIQYF,TGCGCCAGCAGCCAGGGAGTTGTGGACAAAAACATTCAGTACTTC
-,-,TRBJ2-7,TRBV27,CASTRGGFPYEQYF,TGTGCCAGCACCCGAGGGGGGTTTCCCTACGAGCAGTACTTC
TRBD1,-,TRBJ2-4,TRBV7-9,CASSLEAGGVQYF,TGTGCCAGCAGCTTAGAGGCAGGGGGCGTTCAGTACTTC
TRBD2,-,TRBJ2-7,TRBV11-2,CASSLTSGSGEQYF,TGTGCCAGCAGCCTGACTAGCGGGAGTGGCGAGCAGTACTTC
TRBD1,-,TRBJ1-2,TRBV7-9,CASSLMTGDNGYTF,TGTGCCAGCAGCTTGATGACAGGGGATAATGGCTACACCTTC
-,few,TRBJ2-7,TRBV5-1,CASSLEVSYEQYF,TGCGCCAGCAGCTTGGAGGTCTCCTACGAGCAGTACTTC
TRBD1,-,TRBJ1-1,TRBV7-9,CASSRGQGLSEAFF,TGTGCCAGCAGCCGCGGACAGGGTTTAAGTGAAGCTTTCTTT
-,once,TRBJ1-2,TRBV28,CASSFRSHYGYTF,TGTGCCAGCAGTTTCCGTTCCCACTATGGCTACACCTTC
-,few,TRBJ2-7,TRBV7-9,CASSLLQASYEQYF,TGTGCCAGCAGCTTATTACAGGCCTCATACGAGCAGTACTTC
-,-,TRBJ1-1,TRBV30,CAWVRGRTEAFF,TGTGCCTGGGTTAGGGGGAGAACTGAAGCTTTCTTT
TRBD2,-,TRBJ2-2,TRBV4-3,CASSGGGRGSGELFF,TGCGCCAGCAGCGGGGGAGGGAGAGGCAGCGGGGAGCTGTTTTTT
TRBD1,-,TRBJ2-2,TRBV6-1,CASSESSGGTGELFF,TGTGCCAGCAGTGAGAGCTCAGGGGGCACCGGGGAGCTGTTTTTT
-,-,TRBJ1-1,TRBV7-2,CASSLNRDVGAFF,TGTGCCAGCAGCTTAAACAGGGATGTTGGGGCTTTCTTT
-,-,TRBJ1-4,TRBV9,CASSPTHGGRLFF,TGTGCCAGCAGCCCGACCCATGGGGGTAGACTGTTTTTT
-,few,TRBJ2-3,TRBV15,CATSRTGTYTDTQYF,TGTGCCACCAGCAGAACCGGGACGTACACAGATACGCAGTATTTT
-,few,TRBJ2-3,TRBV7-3,CASSPQVTDTQYF,TGTGCCAGCAGCCCCCAAGTTACAGATACGCAGTATTTT
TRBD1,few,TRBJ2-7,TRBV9,CASSGGTGNIHEQYF,TGTGCCAGCAGCGGGGGGACAGGGAATATTCACGAGCAGTACTTC
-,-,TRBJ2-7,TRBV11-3,CASSAGYEQYF,TGTGCCAGCAGCGCCGGCTACGAGCAGTACTTC
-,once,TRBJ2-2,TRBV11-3,CASSSGPTGELFF,TGTGCCAGCAGCTCAGGACCCACCGGGGAGCTGTTTTTT